These 14 T cell receptor beta chains came from one sample sequenced in a study of cytomegalovirus exposure and HLA in healthy donors. TCRdb's table, derived via immunoSEQ multiplex PCR, lists solely in-frame clones and lacks some. The profile shows 150,000 to 200,000 clones, around 84% of them singletons. Sequencing was done on a sample of PBMCs. These receptor sequences come from a man aged 18 to 29 in good health and CMV-seropositive.

This sequence joins TRBV5-1 and TRBJ2-7, with 10 nucleotides matching TRBD1. V shed 5 bases, J shed 5 bases, and the junction held 4 bases outside the gene matches. Looked up from germline, CDR1 is SGHRS and CDR2 is YFSETQ. The CDR3 contains 13 residues. For the CDR3, the DNA is TGCGCCAGCAGGGACAGGGGGTTCAACGAGCAGTACTTC. It encodes CASRDRGFNEQYF. Complete variable domain (other parts from reference TRBV5-1 and TRBJ2-7): KAGVTQTPRYLIKTRGQQVTLSCSPISGHRSVSWYQQTPGQGLQFLFEYFSETQRNKGNFPGRFSGRQFSNSRSEMNVSTLELGDSALYLCASRDRGFNEQYFGPGTRLTVT.

This chain uses TRBV4-2 with TRBJ2-7, with TRBD2 matching over 8 bases. J was trimmed by 3 bases and V by 0 bases; bases with no gene match: 10. Germline V lookup: CDR1 LGHNA, CDR2 YNFKEQ. The CDR3 sequence is 17 residues long. The CDR3 protein is CASSQEDGRATFYEQYF. The DNA of the CDR3 is TGTGCCAGCAGCCAAGAGGACGGGAGGGCCACTTTCTACGAGCAGTACTTC.

The gene calls are TRBV7-9 and TRBJ2-7, with 7 bases fitting TRBD1. CDR1 and CDR2 (germline): SEHNR, FQNEAQ (reference sequence). V was pared by 6 bases and J by 7 bases, with 6 bases of the junction left unmatched. This CDR3 spans 12 amino acids. The CDR3, as DNA: TGTGCCAGCAGTTGGGACAGCCGGGAGCAGTACTTC. Translating gives CASSWDSREQYF.

This sequence joins TRBV20-1 and TRBJ2-7, with a tentative D call TRBD1 (6 bases). V gave up 7 bases and J gave up 4 bases, with 8 bases separating them. The CDR3 has 10 residues. The germline gives CDR1 DFQATT, CDR2 SNEGSKA (reference sequence). In DNA form, the CDR3 reads TGCAGTGTGGACAGATACGAGCAGTACTTC. It is translated as CSVDRYEQYF.

This chain links TRBV5-4 with TRBJ2-1, with a weak D call TRBD2 (6 bases). CDR1 and CDR2 from the germline V gene are SGHNT and YYREEE (reference sequence). The CDR3 has 15 residues. Trimming left V 4 bases short and J 0 bases short, with 11 bases between. This chain's CDR3 is CASSRPRDSYNEQFF. As DNA, the CDR3 is TGTGCCAGCAGCCGACCGCGGGACTCCTACAATGAGCAGTTCTTC.

The chain employs TRBV10-3 and TRBJ2-1; the match to TRBD2 covers 8 bases. Trimming removed 0 bases from V and 8 bases from J; junction bases left unmatched: 6. The CDR3 contains 15 residues. Germline V gene data show CDR1 as ENHRY and CDR2 as SYGVKD. CDR3 in amino acids: CAISESIAGSDEQFF. The CDR3 DNA is TGTGCCATCAGTGAGTCGATAGCGGGAAGCGATGAGCAGTTCTTC.

CDR3 residues: CASSFKMNTEAFF. The CDR3 region has the DNA TGTGCCAGCAGCTTTAAAATGAACACTGAAGCTTTCTTT. This chain joins TRBV7-3 and TRBJ1-1, with D unclear. Germline CDR1 is SGHTA and CDR2 is FQGTGA. This CDR3 spans 13 amino acids. Trimming removed 3 bases at V and 0 bases at J, with 5 bases between.

In its sample, this clone was seen a few times. V and J are TRBV12-5 and TRBJ2-7; 10 bases fit TRBD2. This CDR3 has 15 residues. Per the germline V gene, CDR1 is LGHNT and CDR2 is FRNRAP. V shed 4 bases and J 5 bases; nucleotides not matched to a gene: 8. The CDR3 here is CASGSSLAGVDEQYF. The CDR3 DNA reads as TGTGCTAGTGGTTCCTCCCTAGCGGGAGTGGACGAGCAGTACTTC. The full variable domain, with the rest looked up from reference TRBV12-5 and TRBJ2-7, is DARVTQTPRHKVTEMGQEVTMRCQPILGHNTVFWYRQTMMQGLELLAYFRNRAPLDDSGMPKDRFSAEMPDATLATLKIQPSEPRDSAVYFCASGSSLAGVDEQYFGPGTRLTVT.

The chain uses TRBV9 and TRBJ2-1; 12 bases match TRBD1. V was clipped by 2 bases and J by 6 bases; unmatched bases: 6. Germline V gene lookup returns CDR1 SGDLS and CDR2 YYNGEE. CDR3 length: 16 amino acids. CDR3 sequence: CASSVSLGQGANEQFF. The CDR3 nucleotides are TGTGCCAGCAGCGTCTCCCTGGGACAGGGGGCCAATGAGCAGTTCTTC.

The V and J genes are TRBV5-4 and TRBJ2-7; 7 nucleotides match TRBD1. Germline V CDR1 and CDR2: SGHNT, YYREEE (reference sequence). The junction had 6 bases not matched to a gene; V was cut back by 4 bases and J by 2 bases. The CDR3 is 14 residues long. The CDR3 sequence is CASSPDRYTYEQYF. The CDR3 coding sequence is TGTGCCAGCAGCCCGGACAGGTATACCTACGAGCAGTACTTC. Filled out from reference TRBV5-4 and TRBJ2-7, the complete variable domain reads ETGVTQSPTHLIKTRGQQVTLRCSSQSGHNTVSWYQQALGQGPQFIFQYYREEENGRGNFPPRFSGLQFPNYSSELNVNALELDDSALYLCASSPDRYTYEQYFGPGTRLTVT.

This clone occurred once. This chain uses TRBV4-1 with TRBJ2-4; 9 nucleotides agree with TRBD1. This CDR3 has 15 amino acids. Germline V CDR1 and CDR2: MGHRA, YSYEKL. V gave up 5 bases and J gave up 0 bases; unmatched junction bases: 2. CDR3 in amino acids: CASSDRGVAKNIQYF. The CDR3 DNA is TGCGCCAGCAGCGACAGGGGGGTAGCCAAAAACATTCAGTACTTC.

The rearrangement uses TRBV27 and TRBJ1-5; D is ambiguous. This CDR3 comprises 14 residues. Germline V gives CDR1 MNHEY, CDR2 SMNVEV (reference sequence). V lost 2 bases to trimming and J lost 6 bases, with 11 bases between them. CDR3 residues: CASSLRGGGQPQHF. The DNA for the CDR3 is TGTGCCAGCAGTTTACGGGGAGGCGGTCAGCCCCAGCATTTT.

This chain uses TRBV2 with TRBJ2-3, with TRBD1 as a possible D gene (6 bases). Germline CDR1 SNHLY, CDR2 FYNNEI. The CDR3 covers 13 residues. V was clipped by 7 bases and J by 13 bases, with 21 bases between them. The CDR3 bases are TGTGCCAGCACAGAGATTGGGACATTCAAGGAGTATTTT. It codes for CASTEIGTFKEYF.

The rearrangement joins TRBV6-4 to TRBJ1-5; a possible D gene is TRBD1 (6 bases). Germline CDR1 MRHNA, CDR2 SNTAGT. V shed 2 bases and J shed 2 bases, with 10 bases lying between them. CDR3 length equals 15 residues. In DNA form, the CDR3 reads TGTGCCAGCAGTGACGGCGGGGGGCGCAATCAGCCCCAGCATTTT. Encoded protein: CASSDGGGRNQPQHF.